The TCR beta chain described here comes from a study of CD8+ T cells in alopecia areata. Treatment indicated: oral pan-JAK inhibitor, 5-10 mg twice daily. It was from alopecia areata patients that lesional scalp punch biopsies and peripheral blood were collected. cDNA prepared by RNA extraction and subsequent reverse transcription served as the template for sequencing. TCRdb keeps only in-frame clones here, not all; method: immunoSEQ multiplex PCR. The sample carries under 350,000 clones, 58% recorded once. This clonotype was obtained from a human donor with alopecia areata. The input for sequencing was CD4+ T cells sorted from blood, taken at week 24, from a patient treated with tofacitinib.

CDR3 in DNA: TGCAGCTACGTCGCTAGTGCAGATACGCAGTATTTT. Translation gives CSYVASADTQYF. This chain joins TRBV29-1 and TRBJ2-3; no clear D. Trimming removed 8 bases from V and 4 bases from J, with 13 bases in between. There are 12 residues in the CDR3. The germline gives CDR1 SQVTM, CDR2 ANQGSEA.